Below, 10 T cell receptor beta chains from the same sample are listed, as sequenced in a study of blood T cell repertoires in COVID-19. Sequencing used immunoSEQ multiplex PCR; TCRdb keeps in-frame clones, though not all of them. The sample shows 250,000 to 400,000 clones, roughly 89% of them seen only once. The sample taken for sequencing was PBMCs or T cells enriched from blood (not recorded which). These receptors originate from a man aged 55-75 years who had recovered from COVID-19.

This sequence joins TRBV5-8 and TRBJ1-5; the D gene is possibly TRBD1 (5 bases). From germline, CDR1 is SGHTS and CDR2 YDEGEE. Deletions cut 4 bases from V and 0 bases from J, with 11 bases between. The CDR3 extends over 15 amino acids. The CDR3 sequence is CASSGRQYSNQPQHF. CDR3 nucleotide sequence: TGTGCCAGCAGCGGAAGACAGTATAGCAATCAGCCCCAGCATTTT.

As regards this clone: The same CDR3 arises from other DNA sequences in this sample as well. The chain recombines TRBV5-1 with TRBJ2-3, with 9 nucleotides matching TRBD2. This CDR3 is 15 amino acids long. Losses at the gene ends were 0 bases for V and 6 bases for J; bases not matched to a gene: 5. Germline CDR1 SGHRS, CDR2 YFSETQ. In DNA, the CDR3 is TGCGCCAGCAGCTTGGGACTAGCGGTGGGGGATACGCAGTATTTT. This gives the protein CASSLGLAVGDTQYF.

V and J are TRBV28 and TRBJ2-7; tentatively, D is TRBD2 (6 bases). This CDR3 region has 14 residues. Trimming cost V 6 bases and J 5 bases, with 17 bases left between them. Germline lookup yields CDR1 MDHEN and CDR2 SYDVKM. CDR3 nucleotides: TGTGCCAGCAGCCGGCTCCGGGAGTGGAACGAGCAGTACTTC. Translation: CASSRLREWNEQYF.

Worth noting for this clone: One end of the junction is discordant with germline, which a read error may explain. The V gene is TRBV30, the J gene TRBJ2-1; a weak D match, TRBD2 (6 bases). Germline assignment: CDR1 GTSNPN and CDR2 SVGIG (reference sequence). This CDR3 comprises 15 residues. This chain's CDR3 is CARRTRLGSYNEQFF. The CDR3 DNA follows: TGTGCCCGGAGGACACGACTAGGGTCCTACAATGAGCAGTTCTTC.

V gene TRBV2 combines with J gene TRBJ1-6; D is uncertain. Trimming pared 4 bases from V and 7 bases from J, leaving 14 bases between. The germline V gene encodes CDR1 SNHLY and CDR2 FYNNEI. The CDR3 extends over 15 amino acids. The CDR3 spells CASSVMDGGNSPLHF. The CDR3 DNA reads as TGTGCCAGCAGTGTTATGGACGGAGGAAATTCACCCCTCCACTTT.

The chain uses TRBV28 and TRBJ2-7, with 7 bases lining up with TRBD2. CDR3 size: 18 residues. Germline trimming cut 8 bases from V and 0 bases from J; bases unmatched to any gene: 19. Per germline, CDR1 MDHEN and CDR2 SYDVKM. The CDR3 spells CASHRHERLAVSSYEQYF. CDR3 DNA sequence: TGTGCCAGCCACAGACATGAGAGGCTAGCGGTTAGCTCCTACGAGCAGTACTTC.

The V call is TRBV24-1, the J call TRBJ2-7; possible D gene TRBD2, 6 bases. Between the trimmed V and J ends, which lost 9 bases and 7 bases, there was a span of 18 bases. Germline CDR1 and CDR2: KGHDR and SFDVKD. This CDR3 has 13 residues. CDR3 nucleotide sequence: TGTGCCACCGGCGGGGAGCCCCGGGGGGAGCAGTACTTC. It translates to CATGGEPRGEQYF.

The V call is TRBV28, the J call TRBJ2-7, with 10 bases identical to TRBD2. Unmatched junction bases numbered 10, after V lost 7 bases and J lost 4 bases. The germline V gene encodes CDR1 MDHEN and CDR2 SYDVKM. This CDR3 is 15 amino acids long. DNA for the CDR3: TGTGCCAGCACTCCCTGGGCTAGCGGGAGTTACGAGCAGTACTTC. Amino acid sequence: CASTPWASGSYEQYF.

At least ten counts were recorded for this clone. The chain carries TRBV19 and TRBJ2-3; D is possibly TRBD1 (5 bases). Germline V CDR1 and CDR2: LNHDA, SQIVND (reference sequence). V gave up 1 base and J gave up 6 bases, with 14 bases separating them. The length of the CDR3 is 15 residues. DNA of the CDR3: TGTGCCAGTAGTATAGGACAGAATGATCTGGATACGCAGTATTTT. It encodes CASSIGQNDLDTQYF.

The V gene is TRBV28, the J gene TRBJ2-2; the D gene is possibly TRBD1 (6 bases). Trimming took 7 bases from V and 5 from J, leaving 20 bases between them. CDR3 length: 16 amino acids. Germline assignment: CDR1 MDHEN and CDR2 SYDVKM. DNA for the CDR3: TGTGCCAGCACCCTGAACGGGGCAGGGGTAACCGGGGAGCTGTTTTTT. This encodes CASTLNGAGVTGELFF.